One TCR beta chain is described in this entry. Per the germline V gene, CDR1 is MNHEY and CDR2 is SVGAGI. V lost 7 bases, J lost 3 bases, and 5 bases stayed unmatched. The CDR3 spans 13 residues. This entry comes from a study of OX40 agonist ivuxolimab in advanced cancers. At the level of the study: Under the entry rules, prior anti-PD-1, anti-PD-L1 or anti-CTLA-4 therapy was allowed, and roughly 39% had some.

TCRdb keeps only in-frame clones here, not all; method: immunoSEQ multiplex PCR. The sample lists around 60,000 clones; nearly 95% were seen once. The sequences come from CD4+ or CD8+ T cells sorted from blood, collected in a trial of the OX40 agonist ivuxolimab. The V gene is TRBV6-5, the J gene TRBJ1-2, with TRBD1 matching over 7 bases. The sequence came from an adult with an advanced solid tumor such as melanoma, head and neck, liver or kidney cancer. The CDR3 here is CASTTGTDYGYTF. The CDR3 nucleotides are TGTGCCAGCACCACCGGGACAGACTATGGCTACACCTTC.